These 7 T cell receptor beta chains came from one sample sequenced in a study of shared clonotypes between healthy human individuals. The table came from immunoSEQ multiplex PCR; TCRdb's copy has only in-frame clones and leaves some out. Among roughly 2.5 million clones, approximately 90% were seen once, and the ten largest hold more than 0.12%. The sequenced material came from naive CD4+ T cells sorted from blood. The subset here: CD45RA+ positively selected. The receptor set was obtained from a man aged 18-30 years in good health.

This rearrangement joins TRBV5-1 to TRBJ2-3; D uncertain. Germline lookup yields CDR1 SGHRS and CDR2 YFSETQ. V gave up 1 base and J gave up 4 bases, with 7 bases separating them. The length of the CDR3 is 13 residues. CDR3: CASSLSVADTQYF. The CDR3 DNA follows: TGCGCCAGCAGCTTGTCAGTGGCAGATACGCAGTATTTT.

This clone appeared a single time. The chain carries TRBV19 and TRBJ2-5; D possibly corresponds to TRBD2 (5 bases). The CDR3 is 15 amino acids. Deletions cut 0 bases from V and 3 bases from J, with 11 bases between. The V gene's germline CDR1 is LNHDA and CDR2 SQIVND (reference sequence). The CDR3 here is CASSIDGVRKETQYF. The CDR3 DNA follows: TGTGCCAGTAGTATAGACGGGGTGCGGAAAGAGACCCAGTACTTC.

The chain carries TRBV28 and TRBJ2-7; D is perhaps TRBD1 (5 bases). The germline V gene encodes CDR1 MDHEN and CDR2 SYDVKM. The CDR3 consists of 15 residues. V lost 8 bases and J lost 2, with 19 bases in between. Here the CDR3 reads CASGVAGHPPYEQYF. DNA for the CDR3: TGTGCCAGCGGAGTTGCAGGACATCCCCCCTACGAGCAGTACTTC.

This chain links TRBV11-1 with TRBJ1-6; D uncertain. CDR1 and CDR2 (germline): SGHAT, FQDESV (reference sequence). The CDR3 contains 15 residues. The ends were cut back, 3 bases at V and 0 bases at J, with 6 bases in the middle. CDR3 DNA: TGTGCCAGCAGCTTTGAAAGCTCCTATAATTCACCCCTCCACTTT. It encodes CASSFESSYNSPLHF.

This sequence joins TRBV5-6 and TRBJ1-2; D is possibly TRBD1 (6 bases). CDR3 size: 13 residues. Germline assignment: CDR1 SGHDT and CDR2 YYEEEE. V shed 4 bases and J shed 4 bases, with 11 bases lying between them. CDR3 in DNA: TGTGCCAGCAGCCTTACAGGGTCCTATGGCTACACCTTC. It is translated as CASSLTGSYGYTF.

J is TRBJ2-7 and V is TRBV19; 11 nucleotides line up with TRBD1. The germline V gene encodes CDR1 LNHDA and CDR2 SQIVND (reference sequence). V lost 4 bases and J lost 4; bases outside the gene matches: 3. This CDR3 has 14 amino acids. CDR3 region: CASSKDRGQYEQYF. CDR3 bases: TGTGCCAGTAGTAAGGACAGGGGGCAGTACGAGCAGTACTTC.

The gene calls are TRBV6-5 and TRBJ2-5, with 9 nucleotides matching TRBD2. This CDR3 spans 15 amino acids. The germline gives CDR1 MNHEY, CDR2 SVGAGI. Germline trimming cut 0 bases from V and 2 bases from J; bases unmatched to any gene: 1. The CDR3 reads CASSYSTSGQETQYF. The CDR3 DNA reads as TGTGCCAGCAGTTACTCGACTAGCGGTCAAGAGACCCAGTACTTC.